This entry lists 3 T cell receptor beta chains sequenced from one sample in a study of Ad26.COV2.S vaccination and SARS-CoV-2 variants. Assay: immunoSEQ multiplex PCR; the TCRdb copy retains only in-frame clones and omits some. The data contain some 320,000 clones, about 85% of them seen just once; the ten biggest clones take up 2.1%. Treatment described: around 19 received Ad26.COV2.S at low or high dose, single or two shots; roughly 5 received placebo; per-sample allocation not given. Repertoires come from day 63 after the first vaccine or placebo injection. Sample: peripheral blood, taken in a trial of Ad26.COV2.S vaccine versus placebo. All receptors come from a person aged 18-60 years who received the Ad26.COV2.S COVID-19 vaccine or a placebo.

V usage is TRBV10-3 and J usage is TRBJ2-2; D tentatively reads TRBD1 or TRBD2 (6 bases each). Trimming removed 2 bases at V and 5 bases at J, with 18 bases between. Germline CDR1 reads ENHRY; CDR2 reads SYGVKD. The CDR3 totals 17 residues. The CDR3 reads CAISEVPQGGGTGELFF. The CDR3 DNA is TGTGCCATCAGTGAGGTCCCACAGGGAGGCGGGACCGGGGAGCTGTTTTTT.

This sequence joins TRBV5-5 and TRBJ2-7; D remains unclear. Trimming left V 0 bases short and J 5 bases short, with 12 bases between. The CDR3 spans 14 residues. Per the germline V gene, CDR1 is SGHKS and CDR2 is YYEKEE (reference sequence). Here the CDR3 DNA reads TGTGCCAGCAGCTTGGCGCCACGTCCCAACGAGCAGTACTTC. It codes for CASSLAPRPNEQYF.

CDR3 sequence (DNA): TGTGCCAGCAGCCTGGGGGGAGACTCCTACAATGAGCAGTTCTTC. Protein product: CASSLGGDSYNEQFF. The genes are TRBV16 and TRBJ2-1, with a tentative D call TRBD2 (6 bases). The CDR3 sequence is 15 residues long. Germline-derived CDR1 and CDR2 are KGHSY and FQNENV. Between the trimmed V and J ends, which lost 4 bases and 0 bases, there was a span of 10 bases.